This entry lists 3 T cell receptor beta chains sequenced from one sample in a study of response to subunit inactivated influenza vaccine. TCRdb re-analysed the RT-PCR reads in MiXCR, keeping a single row per CDR3 protein. The sample contains 800,000 to 1,000,000 distinct CDR3 sequences, approximately 22% of which appear only once. Sequencing used PBMCs from blood, obtained 4 to 6 days after vaccination. The source is a man aged 45 to 65 who received an inactivated influenza vaccine.

The chain is built from TRBV12-3 or TRBV12-4 and TRBJ2-3; the match to TRBD1 covers 7 bases. J lost 1 base, V lost 6 bases, and 7 bases had no gene match. This CDR3 is built from 15 residues. Here the CDR3 DNA reads TGTGCCAGCAGACGACAGGGATCGGGCACAGATACGCAGTATTTT. As protein: CASRRQGSGTDTQYF.

The sample holds a few counts of this clonotype. CDR3 nucleotides: TGCGCCAGCAGTTCGATACCTCTTGGCAGCGGGGACTACAATGAGCAGTTCTTC. It codes for CASSSIPLGSGDYNEQFF. V usage is TRBV5-1 and J usage is TRBJ2-1, with 7 bases fitting TRBD2. Germline V gene sequence: CDR1 SGHRS, CDR2 YFSETQ. V was pared by 5 bases and J by 3 bases, with 17 bases of the junction left unmatched. The CDR3 contains 18 residues.

The CDR3 loop is CASSLGTPYVLTF. As DNA, the CDR3 is TGTGCCAGCAGCTTAGGGACTCCCTACGTCCTGACTTTC. This sequence joins TRBV7-9 and TRBJ2-6, with TRBD2 as a possible D gene (5 bases). Trimming pared 1 base from V and 11 bases from J, leaving 9 bases between. CDR1 SEHNR and CDR2 FQNEAQ come from the germline V gene (reference sequence). The CDR3 sequence is 13 residues long.